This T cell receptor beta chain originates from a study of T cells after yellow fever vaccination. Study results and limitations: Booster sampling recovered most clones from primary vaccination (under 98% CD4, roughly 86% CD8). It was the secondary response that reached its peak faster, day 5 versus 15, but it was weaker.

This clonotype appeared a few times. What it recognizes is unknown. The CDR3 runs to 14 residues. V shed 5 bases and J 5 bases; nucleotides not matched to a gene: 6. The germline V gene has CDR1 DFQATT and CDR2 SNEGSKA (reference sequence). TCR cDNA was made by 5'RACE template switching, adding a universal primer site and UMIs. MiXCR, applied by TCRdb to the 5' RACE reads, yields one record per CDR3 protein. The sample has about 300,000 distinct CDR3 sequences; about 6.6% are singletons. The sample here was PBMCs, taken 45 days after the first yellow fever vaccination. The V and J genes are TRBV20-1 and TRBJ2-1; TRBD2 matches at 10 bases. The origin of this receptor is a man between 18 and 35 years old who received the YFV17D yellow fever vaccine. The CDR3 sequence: CSAYPGLANNEQFF. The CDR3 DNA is TGCAGTGCTTACCCGGGACTAGCGAACAATGAGCAGTTCTTC.